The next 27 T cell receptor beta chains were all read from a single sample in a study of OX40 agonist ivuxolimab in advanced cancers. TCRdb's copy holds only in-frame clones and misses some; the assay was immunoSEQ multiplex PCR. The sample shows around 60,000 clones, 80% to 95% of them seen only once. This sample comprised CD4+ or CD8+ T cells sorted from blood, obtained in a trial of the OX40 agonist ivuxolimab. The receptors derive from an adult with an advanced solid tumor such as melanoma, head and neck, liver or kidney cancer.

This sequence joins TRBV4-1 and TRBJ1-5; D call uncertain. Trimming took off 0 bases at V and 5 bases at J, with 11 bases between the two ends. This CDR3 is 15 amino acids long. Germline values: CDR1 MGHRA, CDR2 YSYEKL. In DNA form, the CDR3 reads TGCGCCAGCAGCCAAGATAGCAGGAGGGATCAGCCCCAGCATTTT. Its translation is CASSQDSRRDQPQHF.

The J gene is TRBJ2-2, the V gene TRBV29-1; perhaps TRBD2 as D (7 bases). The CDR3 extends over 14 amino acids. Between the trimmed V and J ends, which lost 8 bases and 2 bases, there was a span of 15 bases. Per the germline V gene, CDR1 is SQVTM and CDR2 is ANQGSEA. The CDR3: CSPGGTPNTGELFF. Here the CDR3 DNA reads TGCAGCCCCGGGGGGACACCAAACACCGGGGAGCTGTTTTTT.

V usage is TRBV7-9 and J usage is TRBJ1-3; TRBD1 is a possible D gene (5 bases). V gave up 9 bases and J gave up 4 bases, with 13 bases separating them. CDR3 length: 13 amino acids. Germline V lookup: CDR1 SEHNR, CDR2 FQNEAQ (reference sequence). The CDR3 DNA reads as TGTGCCAGGGGGGGACTGAACGGAAACACCATATATTTT. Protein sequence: CARGGLNGNTIYF.

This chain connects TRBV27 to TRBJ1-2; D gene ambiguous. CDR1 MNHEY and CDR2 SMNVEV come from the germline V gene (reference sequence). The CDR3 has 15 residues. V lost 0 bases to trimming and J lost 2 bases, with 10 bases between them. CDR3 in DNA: TGTGCCAGCAGTTTATCGGCAGGACTCAACTATGGCTACACCTTC. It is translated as CASSLSAGLNYGYTF.

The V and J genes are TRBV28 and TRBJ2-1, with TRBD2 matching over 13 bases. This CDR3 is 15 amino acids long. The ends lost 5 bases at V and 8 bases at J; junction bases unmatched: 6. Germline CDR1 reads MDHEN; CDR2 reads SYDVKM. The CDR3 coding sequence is TGTGCCAGCAGTCCGGGACTAGCGGGACATGATGAGCAGTTCTTC. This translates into CASSPGLAGHDEQFF.

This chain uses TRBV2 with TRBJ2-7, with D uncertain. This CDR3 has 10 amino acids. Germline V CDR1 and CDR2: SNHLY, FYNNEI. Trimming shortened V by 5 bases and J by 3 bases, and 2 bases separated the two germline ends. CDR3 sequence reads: CASSLYEQYF. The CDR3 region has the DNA TGTGCCAGCAGTCTCTACGAGCAGTACTTC.

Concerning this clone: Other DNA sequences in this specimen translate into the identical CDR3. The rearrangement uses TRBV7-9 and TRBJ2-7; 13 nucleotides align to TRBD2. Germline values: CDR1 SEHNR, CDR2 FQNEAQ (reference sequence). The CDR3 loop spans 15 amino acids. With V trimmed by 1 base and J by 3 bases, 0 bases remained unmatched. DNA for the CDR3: TGTGCCAGCAGCTTAGGGACTAGCGGGAGCTACGAGCAGTACTTC. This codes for CASSLGTSGSYEQYF. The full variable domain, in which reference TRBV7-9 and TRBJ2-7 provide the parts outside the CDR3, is DTGVSQNPRHKITKRGQNVTFRCDPISEHNRLYWYRQTLGQGPEFLTYFQNEAQLEKSRLLSDRFSAERPKGSFSTLEIQRTEQGDSAMYLCASSLGTSGSYEQYFGPGTRLTVT.

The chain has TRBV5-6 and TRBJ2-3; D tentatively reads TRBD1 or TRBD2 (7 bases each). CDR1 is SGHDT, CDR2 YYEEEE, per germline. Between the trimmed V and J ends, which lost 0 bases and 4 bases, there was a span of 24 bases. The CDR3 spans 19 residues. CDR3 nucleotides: TGTGCCAGCAGCTTGGGGGGACAGCGAGGGCGGGAGCTTCCAGATACGCAGTATTTT. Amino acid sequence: CASSLGGQRGRELPDTQYF.

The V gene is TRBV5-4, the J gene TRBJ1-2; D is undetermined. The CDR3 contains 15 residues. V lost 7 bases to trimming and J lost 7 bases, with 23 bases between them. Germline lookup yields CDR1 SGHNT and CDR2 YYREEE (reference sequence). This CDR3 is CASGLPPGVGFGYTF. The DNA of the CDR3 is TGTGCCAGCGGACTGCCCCCGGGCGTTGGTTTTGGCTACACCTTC.

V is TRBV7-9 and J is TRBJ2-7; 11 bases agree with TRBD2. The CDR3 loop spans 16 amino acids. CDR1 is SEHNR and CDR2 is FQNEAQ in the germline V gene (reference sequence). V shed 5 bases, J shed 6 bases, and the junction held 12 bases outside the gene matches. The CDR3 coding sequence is TGTGCCAGCAGCCCGACATTGGGACTAGCGGCTGTCGAGCAGTACTTC. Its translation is CASSPTLGLAAVEQYF.

The CDR3 protein is CASSPTVQGSHEQYF. As DNA, the CDR3 is TGTGCCAGCAGCCCGACGGTACAGGGAAGTCACGAGCAGTACTTC. The chain links TRBV2 to TRBJ2-7, with a tentative D call TRBD1 (6 bases). This CDR3 is built from 15 residues. Germline assignment: CDR1 SNHLY and CDR2 FYNNEI. V was trimmed by 6 bases and J by 5 bases, leaving 20 bases between them.

CDR3: CASSLGSGPYEQYF. For the CDR3, the DNA is TGTGCCAGCAGTTTAGGTAGCGGACCCTACGAGCAGTACTTC. The V gene is TRBV28, the J gene TRBJ2-7, with D perhaps matching TRBD2 (6 bases). V lost 2 bases and J 2 bases, leaving 10 bases between the germline ends. The CDR3 has 14 amino acids. Germline lookup yields CDR1 MDHEN and CDR2 SYDVKM.

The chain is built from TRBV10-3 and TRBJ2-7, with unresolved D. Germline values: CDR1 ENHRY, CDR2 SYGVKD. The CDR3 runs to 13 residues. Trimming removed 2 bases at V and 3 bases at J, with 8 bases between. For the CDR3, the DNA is TGTGCCATCAGTGAGGCGGCTGGCTACGAGCAGTACTTC. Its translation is CAISEAAGYEQYF.

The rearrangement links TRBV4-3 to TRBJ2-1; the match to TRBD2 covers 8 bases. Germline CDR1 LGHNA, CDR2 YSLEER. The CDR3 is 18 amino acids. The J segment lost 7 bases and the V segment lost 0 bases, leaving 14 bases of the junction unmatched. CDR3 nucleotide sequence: TGCGCCAGCAGCCAAGACCAGATGGGAGCGGGAGCGTCAAATGAGCAGTTCTTC. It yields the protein CASSQDQMGAGASNEQFF.

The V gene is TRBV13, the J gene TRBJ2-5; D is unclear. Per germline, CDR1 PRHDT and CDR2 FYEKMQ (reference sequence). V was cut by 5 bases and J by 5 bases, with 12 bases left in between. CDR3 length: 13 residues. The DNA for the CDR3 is TGTGCCAGCAGCCCAGAAATGGGGGAGACCCAGTACTTC. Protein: CASSPEMGETQYF.

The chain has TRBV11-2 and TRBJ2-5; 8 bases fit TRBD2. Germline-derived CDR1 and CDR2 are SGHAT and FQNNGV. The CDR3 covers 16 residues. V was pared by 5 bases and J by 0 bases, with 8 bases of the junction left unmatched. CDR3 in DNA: TGTGCCAGCAGCCCACAGAGCGGGGGTTACCAAGAGACCCAGTACTTC. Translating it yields CASSPQSGGYQETQYF.

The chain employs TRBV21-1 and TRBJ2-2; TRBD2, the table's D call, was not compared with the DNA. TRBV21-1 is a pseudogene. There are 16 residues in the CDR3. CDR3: CASRTSLAPNTGELFF. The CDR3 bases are TGTGCCAGCAGAACTAGTTTGGCCCCGAACACCGGGGAGCTGTTTTTT.

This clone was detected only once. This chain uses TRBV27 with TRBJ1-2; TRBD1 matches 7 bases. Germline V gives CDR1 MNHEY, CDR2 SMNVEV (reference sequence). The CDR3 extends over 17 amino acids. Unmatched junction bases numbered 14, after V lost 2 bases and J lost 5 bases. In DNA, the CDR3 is TGTGCCAGCAGTTTAGTTAGTCGGGACAGCTCCTTATATGGCTACACCTTC. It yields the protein CASSLVSRDSSLYGYTF.

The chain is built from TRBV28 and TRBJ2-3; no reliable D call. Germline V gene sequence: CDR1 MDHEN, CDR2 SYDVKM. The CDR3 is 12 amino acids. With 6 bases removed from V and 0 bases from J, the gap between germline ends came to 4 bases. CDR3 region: CASSPSTDTQYF. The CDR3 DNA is TGTGCCAGCAGCCCGAGCACAGATACGCAGTATTTT. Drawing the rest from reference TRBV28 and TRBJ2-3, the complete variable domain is DVKVTQSSRYLVKRTGEKVFLECVQDMDHENMFWYRQDPGLGLRLIYFSYDVKMKEKGDIPEGYSVSREKKERFSLILESASTNQTSMYLCASSPSTDTQYFGPGTRLTVL.

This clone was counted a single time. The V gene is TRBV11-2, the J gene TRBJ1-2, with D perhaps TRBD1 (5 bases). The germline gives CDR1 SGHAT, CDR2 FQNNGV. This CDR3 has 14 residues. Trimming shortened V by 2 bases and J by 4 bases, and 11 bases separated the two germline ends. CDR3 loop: CASSLSGGFYGYTF. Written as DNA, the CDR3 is TGTGCCAGCAGCTTATCGGGGGGATTCTATGGCTACACCTTC.

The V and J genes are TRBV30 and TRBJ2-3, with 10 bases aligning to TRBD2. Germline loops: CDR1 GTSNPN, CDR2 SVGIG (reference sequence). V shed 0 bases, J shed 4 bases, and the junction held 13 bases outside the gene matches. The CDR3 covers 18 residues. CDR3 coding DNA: TGTGCCTGGAGTGTACTCAGGGTTCAGCGGGAGGGACCAGATACGCAGTATTTT. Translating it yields CAWSVLRVQREGPDTQYF.

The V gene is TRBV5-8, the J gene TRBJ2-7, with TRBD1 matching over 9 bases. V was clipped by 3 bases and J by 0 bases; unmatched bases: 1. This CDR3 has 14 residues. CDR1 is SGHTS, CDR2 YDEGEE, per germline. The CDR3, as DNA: TGTGCCAGCAGCTGGGACAGGGCCTCCTACGAGCAGTACTTC. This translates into CASSWDRASYEQYF.

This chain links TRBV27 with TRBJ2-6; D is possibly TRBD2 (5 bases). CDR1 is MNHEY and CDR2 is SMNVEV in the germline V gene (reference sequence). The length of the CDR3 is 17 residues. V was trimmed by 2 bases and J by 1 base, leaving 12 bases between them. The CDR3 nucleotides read TGTGCCAGCAGTTTAGCCTATAGCGCGTCTGGGGCCAACGTCCTGACTTTC. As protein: CASSLAYSASGANVLTF.

The CDR3 is CASSQWTSGITGELFF. In DNA form, the CDR3 reads TGTGCCAGCAGCCAGTGGACTAGCGGGATCACCGGGGAGCTGTTTTTT. J is TRBJ2-2 and V is TRBV11-2; 12 bases map to TRBD2. Germline-derived CDR1 and CDR2 are SGHAT and FQNNGV. The CDR3 spans 16 residues. The J segment lost 4 bases and the V segment lost 5 bases, leaving 5 bases of the junction unmatched. The full variable domain, with the rest looked up from reference TRBV11-2 and TRBJ2-2, is EAGVAQSPRYKIIEKRQSVAFWCNPISGHATLYWYQQILGQGPKLLIQFQNNGVVDDSQLPKDRFSAERLKGVDSTLKIQPAKLEDSAVYLCASSQWTSGITGELFFGEGSRLTVL.

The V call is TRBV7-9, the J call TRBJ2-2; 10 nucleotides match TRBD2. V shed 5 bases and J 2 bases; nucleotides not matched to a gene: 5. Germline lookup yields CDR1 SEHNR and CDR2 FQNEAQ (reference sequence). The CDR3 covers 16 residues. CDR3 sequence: CASSPRTSGNTGELFF. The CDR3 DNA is TGTGCCAGCAGCCCGCGGACTAGCGGAAACACCGGGGAGCTGTTTTTT.

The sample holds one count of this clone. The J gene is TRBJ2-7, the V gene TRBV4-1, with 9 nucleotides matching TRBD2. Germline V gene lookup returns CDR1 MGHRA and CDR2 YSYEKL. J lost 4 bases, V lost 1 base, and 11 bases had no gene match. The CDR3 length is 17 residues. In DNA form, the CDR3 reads TGCGCCAGCAGCCAAGGGGCCCTTAGCGGGAGTACATACGAGCAGTACTTC. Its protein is CASSQGALSGSTYEQYF.

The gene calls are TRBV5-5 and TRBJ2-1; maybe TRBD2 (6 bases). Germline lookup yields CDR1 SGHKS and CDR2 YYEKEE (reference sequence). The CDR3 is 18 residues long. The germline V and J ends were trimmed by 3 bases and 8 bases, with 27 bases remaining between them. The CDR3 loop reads CASSYALFTGGAYDEQFF. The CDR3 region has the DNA TGTGCCAGCAGCTACGCTCTCTTTACTGGCGGGGCATACGATGAGCAGTTCTTC.